This entry lists 13 T cell receptor beta chains sequenced from one sample in a study of blood T cell repertoires in COVID-19. Sequenced by immunoSEQ multiplex PCR; TCRdb stores in-frame clones only, minus some. Among hundreds of thousands of clones listed, about 89% were seen once. Sequencing used peripheral blood. The receptors here all came from a man between 35 and 55 years old with acute or convalescent COVID-19.

The chain joins TRBV2 to TRBJ1-2; D possibly corresponds to TRBD1 (5 bases). V was pared by 4 bases and J by 8 bases, with 17 bases between. Looked up from germline, CDR1 is SNHLY and CDR2 is FYNNEI. This CDR3 spans 14 amino acids. The CDR3 DNA follows: TGTGCCAGCAGTGGGCTCCGGGGGGGAAGCGGCTACACCTTC. This encodes CASSGLRGGSGYTF.

This clone was picked up a small number of times. The chain joins TRBV29-1 to TRBJ2-7; tentatively, D is TRBD2 (5 bases). Between the trimmed V and J ends, which lost 7 bases and 3 bases, there was a span of 19 bases. Germline assignment: CDR1 SQVTM and CDR2 ANQGSEA. The CDR3 is 14 residues long. The CDR3 DNA reads as TGCAGCGCGAGAGGTTCCAGCGGTCTCTACGAGCAGTACTTC. Translated, it gives CSARGSSGLYEQYF.

The V gene is TRBV15, the J gene TRBJ2-1; 8 nucleotides line up with TRBD2. Germline assignment: CDR1 LNHNV and CDR2 YYDKDF (reference sequence). V trimming: 5 bases; J trimming: 8 bases; junction bases outside the gene matches: 14. The CDR3 contains 16 residues. CDR3 DNA sequence: TGTGCCACCAGCTCGGGTAGCGGGGCGGGCTTTGATGAGCAGTTCTTC. This sequence encodes CATSSGSGAGFDEQFF.

The table lists this clone with a few counts. J is TRBJ1-2 and V is TRBV4-1; TRBD1 matches at 7 bases. CDR3 size: 17 residues. Germline CDR1 and CDR2: MGHRA and YSYEKL. The junction had 12 bases not matched to a gene; V was cut back by 3 bases and J by 2 bases. DNA for the CDR3: TGCGCCAGCAGCCATGATCCCCATGGGACAGAGAACTATGGCTACACCTTC. Its translation: CASSHDPHGTENYGYTF.

The rearrangement uses TRBV5-5 and TRBJ2-7, with TRBD1 matching over 7 bases. This CDR3 has 17 amino acids. J was trimmed by 2 bases and V by 2 bases; bases with no gene match: 13. From germline, CDR1 is SGHKS and CDR2 YYEKEE (reference sequence). The CDR3 DNA sequence: TGTGCCAGCAGCTTACGAGGGGGCGCAGTCTATACCTACGAGCAGTACTTC. Protein: CASSLRGGAVYTYEQYF.

The rearrangement links TRBV4-1 to TRBJ1-6; 11 bases agree with TRBD1. This CDR3 is 16 amino acids long. Germline CDR1 reads MGHRA; CDR2 reads YSYEKL. Trimming at V came to 3 bases and at J to 9 bases, leaving 7 bases not matched to a gene. CDR3 in DNA: TGCGCCAGCAGCCACGGGTCGGACAGGGGGCGTTCACCCCTCCACTTT. Protein sequence: CASSHGSDRGRSPLHF.

The chain carries TRBV28 and TRBJ1-2; weak D call: TRBD1 (5 bases). Trimming shortened V by 5 bases and J by 5 bases, and 21 bases separated the two germline ends. CDR3 length: 16 amino acids. Looked up from germline, CDR1 is MDHEN and CDR2 is SYDVKM. The CDR3 bases are TGTGCCAGCAGTCCGGAGTTCCTTTCGGGGGGGTATGGCTACACCTTC. This translates into CASSPEFLSGGYGYTF.

This sequence joins TRBV18 and TRBJ2-7; TRBD2 matches at 9 bases. Trimming removed 4 bases from V and 9 bases from J; junction bases left unmatched: 25. CDR3 length: 19 amino acids. CDR1 is KGHSH, CDR2 LQKENI, per germline. As DNA, the CDR3 is TGTGCCAGCTCACTAGCACAGCAGCATCTTAGCGGGAGCTACAGAGGGCAGTACTTC. The encoded protein is CASSLAQQHLSGSYRGQYF.

The genes are TRBV28 and TRBJ2-5, with 7 nucleotides matching TRBD1. V shed 8 bases, J shed 0 bases, and the junction held 9 bases outside the gene matches. The CDR3 loop spans 15 amino acids. Looked up from germline, CDR1 is MDHEN and CDR2 is SYDVKM. The CDR3 DNA follows: TGTGCCAGCTTCGCCGGGACAGAGTACCAAGAGACCCAGTACTTC. Translating gives CASFAGTEYQETQYF.

In the case of this clone: The same CDR3 arises from other DNA sequences in this sample as well. The V gene is TRBV6-5, the J gene TRBJ2-2; tentatively, D is TRBD1 (5 bases). V lost 5 bases to trimming and J lost 1 base, with 8 bases between them. Germline values: CDR1 MNHEY, CDR2 SVGAGI. The CDR3 has 14 residues. CDR3 DNA sequence: TGTGCCAGCAGTCTAGACAGGAACACCGGGGAGCTGTTTTTT. Translating gives CASSLDRNTGELFF.

The rearrangement joins TRBV25-1 to TRBJ2-7, with TRBD1 identical over 7 bases. The CDR3 is made up of 15 amino acids. Trimming cost V 2 bases and J 3 bases; bases outside gene matches: 7. Per germline, CDR1 MGHDK and CDR2 SYGVNS. The CDR3 region has the DNA TGTGCCAGCAGTGAAACTGGGACAGCCTACTACGAGCAGTACTTC. Encoded protein: CASSETGTAYYEQYF.

The V and J genes are TRBV6-5 and TRBJ1-3; D uncertain. V dropped 4 bases and J dropped 0 bases, with 7 bases sitting between them. The CDR3 loop spans 14 amino acids. Per the germline V gene, CDR1 is MNHEY and CDR2 is SVGAGI. The DNA of the CDR3 is TGTGCCAGCAGTTTCAGTGACTCTGGAAACACCATATATTTT. Its translation: CASSFSDSGNTIYF.

This chain uses TRBV10-2 with TRBJ2-1, with D possibly being TRBD1 (6 bases). Germline V gene sequence: CDR1 WSHSY, CDR2 SAAADI. Deletions cut 2 bases from V and 10 bases from J, with 15 bases between. The CDR3 has 14 amino acids. The CDR3 coding sequence is TGCGCCAGCAGTGAGGGGACAACCCTGGGGGAGCAGTTCTTC. Translating it yields CASSEGTTLGEQFF.